This TCR beta chain was obtained from a study of cytomegalovirus exposure and HLA in healthy donors. Germline V gene data show CDR1 as SEHNR and CDR2 as FQNEAQ (reference sequence). The CDR3 is 13 amino acids. The germline V and J ends were trimmed by 4 bases and 6 bases, with 10 bases remaining between them. The study ran its PCR with 60 Vbeta and 13 Jbeta primers. Authors' processing steps: Later, tens of millions of unique TCR beta chains were counted in an analysis, and approximately 10 million of them were shared. Some clones are missing from TCRdb's copy, which holds only in-frame ones; the method was immunoSEQ multiplex PCR. V and J calls and clone size come straight from that table; D and trimming were deduced from the DNA. The table shows roughly 110,000 clones, with roughly 71% occurring only once.

Sequencing was carried out using PBMCs. V usage is TRBV7-9 and J usage is TRBJ2-1; no reliable D call. The sequence was obtained from a man between 18 and 29 years old in good health and CMV-seropositive. The CDR3 protein is CASSSVSLNEQFF. The DNA of the CDR3 is TGTGCCAGCAGCTCCGTCTCTCTCAATGAGCAGTTCTTC.